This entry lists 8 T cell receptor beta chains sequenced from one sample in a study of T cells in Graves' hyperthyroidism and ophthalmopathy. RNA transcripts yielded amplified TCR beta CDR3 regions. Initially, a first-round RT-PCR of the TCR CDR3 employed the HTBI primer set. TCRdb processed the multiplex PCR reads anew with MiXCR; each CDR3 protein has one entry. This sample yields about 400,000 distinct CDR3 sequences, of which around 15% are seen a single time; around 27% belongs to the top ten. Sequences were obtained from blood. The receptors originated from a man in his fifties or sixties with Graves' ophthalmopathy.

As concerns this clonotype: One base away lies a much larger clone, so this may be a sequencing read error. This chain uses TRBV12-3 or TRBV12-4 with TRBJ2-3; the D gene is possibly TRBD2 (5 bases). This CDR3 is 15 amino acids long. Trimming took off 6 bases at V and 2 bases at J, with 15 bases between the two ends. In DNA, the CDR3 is TGTGCCAGCAGCTTCCAGCGGATTCCCACAGATACGCAGTATTTT. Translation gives CASSFQRIPTDTQYF.

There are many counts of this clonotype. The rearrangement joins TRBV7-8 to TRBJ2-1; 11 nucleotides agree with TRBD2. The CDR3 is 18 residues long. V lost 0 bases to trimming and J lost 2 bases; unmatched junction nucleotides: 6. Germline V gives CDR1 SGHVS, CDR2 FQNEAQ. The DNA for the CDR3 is TGTGCCAGCAGCTTAGCGCGCCTACTAGCGGGAGCCTACAATGAGCAGTTCTTC. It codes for CASSLARLLAGAYNEQFF. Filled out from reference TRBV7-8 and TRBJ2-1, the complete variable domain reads GAGVSQSPRYKVAKRGQDVALRCDPISGHVSLFWYQQALGQGPEFLTYFQNEAQLDKSGLPSDRFFAERPEGSVSTLKIQRTQQEDSAVYLCASSLARLLAGAYNEQFFGPGTRLTVL.

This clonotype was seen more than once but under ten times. In DNA, the CDR3 is TGTGCCAGCAGCACCGGGACAGGGAACTATGGCTACACCTTC. As protein: CASSTGTGNYGYTF. This rearrangement joins TRBV9 to TRBJ1-2; 9 nucleotides align to TRBD1. V lost 4 bases, J lost 2 bases, and 3 bases stayed unmatched. The CDR3 extends over 14 amino acids. Germline V gives CDR1 SGDLS, CDR2 YYNGEE.

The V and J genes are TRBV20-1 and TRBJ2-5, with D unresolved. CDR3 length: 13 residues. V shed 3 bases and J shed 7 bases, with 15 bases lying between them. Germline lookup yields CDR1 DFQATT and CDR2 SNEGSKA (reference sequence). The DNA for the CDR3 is TGCAGTGCTAGTATTTCGGGTCTAGGGACCCAGTACTTC. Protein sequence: CSASISGLGTQYF.

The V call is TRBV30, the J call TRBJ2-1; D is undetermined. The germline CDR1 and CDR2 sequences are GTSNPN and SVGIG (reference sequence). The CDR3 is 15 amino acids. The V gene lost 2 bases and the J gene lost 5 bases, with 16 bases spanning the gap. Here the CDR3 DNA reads TGTGCCTGGAGTTACCGCCCCAATACCCACAATGAGCAGTTCTTC. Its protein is CAWSYRPNTHNEQFF.

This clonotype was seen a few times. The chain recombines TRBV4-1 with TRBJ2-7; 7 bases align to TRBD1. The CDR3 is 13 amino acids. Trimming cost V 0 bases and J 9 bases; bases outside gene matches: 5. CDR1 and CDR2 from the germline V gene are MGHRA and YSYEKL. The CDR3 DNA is TGCGCCAGCAGCCAAGAGGATGGGACAGCGCAGTACTTC. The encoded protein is CASSQEDGTAQYF.

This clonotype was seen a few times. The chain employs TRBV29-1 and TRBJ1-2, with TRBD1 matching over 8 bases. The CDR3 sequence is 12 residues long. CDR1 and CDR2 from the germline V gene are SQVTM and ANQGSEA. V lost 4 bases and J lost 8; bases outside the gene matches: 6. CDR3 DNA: TGCAGCGTTGGGACAGGGTTTCAGGGCTACACCTTC. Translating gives CSVGTGFQGYTF.

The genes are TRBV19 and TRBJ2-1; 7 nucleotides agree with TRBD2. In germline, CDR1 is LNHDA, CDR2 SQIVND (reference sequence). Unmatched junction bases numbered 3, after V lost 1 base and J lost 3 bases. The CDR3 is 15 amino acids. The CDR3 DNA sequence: TGTGCCAGTAGTATAGGGGAGCGGGACTACAATGAGCAGTTCTTC. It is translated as CASSIGERDYNEQFF.